The next 20 T cell receptor beta chains were all read from a single sample in a study of blood T cells in healthy people across ages. A second about 7 to 11 cycle PCR used barcoded and J-beta primers. TCRdb processed the 5' RACE reads anew with MiXCR; each CDR3 protein has one entry. The sample consists of around 780,000 distinct CDR3 sequences, roughly 25% of them appearing once. The same specimen was also included in a second study, on T cells of mothers and their children.

Sequencing input: blood. The receptors here all came from a boy aged 5-17 years in good health.

This clonotype was detected only a few times. V usage is TRBV7-9 and J usage is TRBJ2-5; the match to TRBD1 covers 8 bases. Unmatched junction bases numbered 10, after V lost 5 bases and J lost 5 bases. The CDR3 is made up of 15 amino acids. Germline CDR1 is SEHNR and CDR2 is FQNEAQ (reference sequence). CDR3 sequence: CASSQRQGTTETQYF. The CDR3 nucleotides read TGTGCCAGCAGCCAGCGACAGGGGACCACGGAGACCCAGTACTTC.

This clonotype showed up just once. V and J are TRBV20-1 and TRBJ2-1, with TRBD1 identical over 9 bases. The trim removed 1 base at V and 5 bases at J, leaving 9 bases unmatched. CDR1 is DFQATT and CDR2 is SNEGSKA in the germline V gene (reference sequence). The CDR3 sequence is 16 residues long. CDR3 region: CSARGRPGQGNNEQFF. CDR3 DNA: TGCAGTGCTAGAGGCCGTCCGGGACAGGGTAACAATGAGCAGTTCTTC.

This clonotype was observed a handful of times. V and J are TRBV6-1 and TRBJ1-4, with a weak D call TRBD1 (5 bases). Germline V lookup: CDR1 MNHNS, CDR2 SASEGT. This CDR3 has 14 amino acids. Deletions cut 4 bases from V and 2 bases from J, with 8 bases between. The chain's CDR3 is CASSAGGTNEKLFF. The CDR3 region has the DNA TGTGCCAGCAGTGCTGGGGGGACTAATGAAAAACTGTTTTTT.

This clonotype was counted between two and nine times. The chain links TRBV7-9 to TRBJ2-1; 9 nucleotides agree with TRBD2. The CDR3 loop spans 14 amino acids. Trimming cost V 3 bases and J 7 bases; bases outside gene matches: 4. Germline CDR1 SEHNR, CDR2 FQNEAQ (reference sequence). This CDR3 reads CASSLGLAPNEQFF. The CDR3 DNA sequence: TGTGCCAGCAGCTTGGGACTAGCCCCTAATGAGCAGTTCTTC.

Only a few counts were recorded for this clonotype. The J gene is TRBJ2-5, the V gene TRBV29-1; TRBD2 matches 9 bases. The CDR3 loop spans 20 amino acids. V lost 6 bases to trimming and J lost 4 bases; unmatched junction nucleotides: 27. Germline CDR1 SQVTM, CDR2 ANQGSEA. CDR3 in DNA: TGCAGCGTGGATAAGATCATTAGCGGGAGCCGCTTAGTTTCAGGAGAGACCCAGTACTTC. Protein sequence: CSVDKIISGSRLVSGETQYF.

The chain uses TRBV9 and TRBJ1-6; D is perhaps TRBD1 (5 bases). This CDR3 has 17 amino acids. The V gene lost 6 bases and the J gene lost 0 bases, with 16 bases spanning the gap. Germline-derived CDR1 and CDR2 are SGDLS and YYNGEE. The CDR3, as DNA: TGTGCCAGCATCCGAGGGGAGATTAGCTCCTATAATTCACCCCTCCACTTT. As protein: CASIRGEISSYNSPLHF. The full variable domain, with the rest looked up from reference TRBV9 and TRBJ1-6, is DSGVTQTPKHLITATGQRVTLRCSPRSGDLSVYWYQQSLDQGLQFLIQYYNGEERAKGNILERFSAQQFPDLHSELNLSSLELGDSALYFCASIRGEISSYNSPLHFGNGTRLTVT.

The rearrangement links TRBV20-1 to TRBJ1-4; D ambiguous. The CDR3 is 12 residues long. The germline V and J ends were trimmed by 3 bases and 5 bases, with 7 bases remaining between them. Germline CDR1 DFQATT, CDR2 SNEGSKA (reference sequence). The DNA of the CDR3 is TGCAGTGCTAGGAGCCGGAATGAAAAACTGTTTTTT. Translated: CSARSRNEKLFF.

The sample holds a few counts of this clonotype. The chain uses TRBV29-1 and TRBJ2-5, with D possibly being TRBD2 (6 bases). TRBJ2-7 explains the end of the DNA better; the J call may be wrong. The CDR3 runs to 11 residues. Germline V gene data show CDR1 as SQVTM and CDR2 as ANQGSEA. The CDR3 region has the DNA TGCAGCGTTCCGGGGGTTCACGAGCAGTACTTC. This codes for CSVPGVHEQYF.

V usage is TRBV27 and J usage is TRBJ2-2; perhaps TRBD1 as D (6 bases). This CDR3 is 16 amino acids long. Germline V gene lookup returns CDR1 MNHEY and CDR2 SMNVEV (reference sequence). Trimming removed 5 bases at V and 2 bases at J, with 15 bases between. The CDR3 region has the DNA TGTGCCAGCAGTCCAGACAGGTCCACAAACACCGGGGAGCTGTTTTTT. This encodes CASSPDRSTNTGELFF.

This clonotype was detected a few times. The V and J genes are TRBV19 and TRBJ2-3, with TRBD2 matching over 9 bases. Looked up from germline, CDR1 is LNHDA and CDR2 is SQIVND (reference sequence). Trimming cost V 5 bases and J 2 bases; bases outside gene matches: 14. This CDR3 contains 18 residues. CDR3 in DNA: TGTGCCAGTAGTCTCGGCGGGGGGGACCTCTACCCCACAGATACGCAGTATTTT. Amino acids: CASSLGGGDLYPTDTQYF.

This clonotype was seen more than once but under ten times. Relative to the germline gene, one junction end is altered; a read error may explain this. This chain links TRBV6-5 with TRBJ2-1, with D hard to call. Germline CDR1 is MNHEY and CDR2 is SVGAGI. This CDR3 region has 15 residues. The CDR3 DNA sequence: TGTGCCAGCAGACCGAGCAAGAGCTCCTACAATGGGCAGTTCTTC. Translated, it gives CASRPSKSSYNGQFF.

The chain links TRBV12-5 to TRBJ2-1; D is perhaps TRBD1 or TRBD2 (5 bases each). This CDR3 is 17 amino acids long. V dropped 2 bases and J dropped 4 bases, with 18 bases sitting between them. CDR1 LGHNT and CDR2 FRNRAP come from the germline V gene. The CDR3 sequence is CASGLPLHRDRYNEQFF. CDR3 nucleotide sequence: TGTGCTAGTGGTTTGCCGCTACACCGGGACCGATACAATGAGCAGTTCTTC.

This clonotype was detected only a few times. The V gene is TRBV20-1, the J gene TRBJ2-5; 8 nucleotides agree with TRBD2. Looked up from germline, CDR1 is DFQATT and CDR2 is SNEGSKA (reference sequence). The CDR3 has 20 residues. Trimming at V came to 6 bases and at J to 3 bases, leaving 27 bases not matched to a gene. DNA of the CDR3: TGCAGTGCCCCATCGGACGGACAAGGCGGGGGGAGTTCGCCAAAAGAGACCCAGTACTTC. Encoded protein: CSAPSDGQGGGSSPKETQYF.

V and J are TRBV28 and TRBJ1-2; D call uncertain. The CDR3 length is 15 residues. Trimming pared 5 bases from V and 4 bases from J, leaving 17 bases between. Germline assignment: CDR1 MDHEN and CDR2 SYDVKM. CDR3 bases: TGTGCCAGCAGTCCCTTTAGGGAGTTGTCCTATGGCTACACCTTC. Translation gives CASSPFRELSYGYTF.

V and J are TRBV29-1 and TRBJ2-1; 10 bases map to TRBD2. The CDR3 runs to 15 residues. V lost 5 bases, J lost 2 bases, and 6 bases stayed unmatched. Germline V CDR1 and CDR2: SQVTM, ANQGSEA. The CDR3 reads CSVSSGGLTYNEQFF. The CDR3 DNA reads as TGCAGCGTTTCTAGCGGGGGCCTTACCTACAATGAGCAGTTCTTC.

V and J are TRBV5-1 and TRBJ2-5; 8 bases align to TRBD1. Unmatched junction bases numbered 10, after V lost 4 bases and J lost 2 bases. Per germline, CDR1 SGHRS and CDR2 YFSETQ. The CDR3 has 16 amino acids. The CDR3 here is CASSPAPRTGQETQYF. The DNA of the CDR3 is TGCGCCAGCAGCCCGGCTCCGAGGACAGGGCAAGAGACCCAGTACTTC. Looking up the rest from reference TRBV5-1 and TRBJ2-5 gives the full variable domain: KAGVTQTPRYLIKTRGQQVTLSCSPISGHRSVSWYQQTPGQGLQFLFEYFSETQRNKGNFPGRFSGRQFSNSRSEMNVSTLELGDSALYLCASSPAPRTGQETQYFGPGTRLLVL.

This clonotype turned up a few times. This chain joins TRBV2 and TRBJ2-5, with 10 bases fitting TRBD1. This CDR3 is 14 amino acids long. V trimming: 10 bases; J trimming: 6 bases; junction bases outside the gene matches: 11. CDR1 and CDR2 (germline): SNHLY, FYNNEI. The CDR3 region is CAMIPGQGKQTQYF. The CDR3 DNA reads TGTGCCATGATACCGGGACAGGGGAAACAGACCCAGTACTTC.

CDR3 protein: CASSTQRKLFF. CDR3 sequence (DNA): TGTGCCAGCAGTACCCAGAGAAAACTGTTTTTT. V is TRBV28 and J is TRBJ1-4, with D hard to call. CDR1 and CDR2 (germline): MDHEN, SYDVKM. V was clipped by 5 bases and J by 10 bases, with 8 bases between them. This CDR3 is built from 11 residues.

The chain joins TRBV12-5 to TRBJ1-5; tentative D call: TRBD1 (5 bases). Per the germline V gene, CDR1 is LGHNT and CDR2 is FRNRAP. Trimming took 3 bases from V and 5 from J, leaving 5 bases between them. The CDR3 consists of 12 residues. Written as DNA, the CDR3 is TGTGCTAGTGGTTTAGGGGATCAGCCCCAGCATTTT. It codes for CASGLGDQPQHF.

V and J are TRBV6-6 and TRBJ1-6, with a possible D match to TRBD1 (6 bases). The CDR3 is 15 residues long. The V and J ends lost 5 bases and 10 bases respectively, with 18 bases between them. Looked up from germline, CDR1 is MNHNY and CDR2 is SVGAGI (reference sequence). The CDR3 reads CASSDPSRGNSPLHF. As DNA, the CDR3 is TGTGCCAGCAGTGACCCTAGCAGGGGAAACTCACCCCTCCACTTT.